This TCR beta chain is from a study of neurological immune-mediated disorders. This clonotype was seen ten or more times. The CDR3 consists of 16 residues. Germline V gene sequence: CDR1 SGHRS, CDR2 YFSETQ. J lost 5 bases, V lost 3 bases, and 9 bases had no gene match. TCRdb reprocessed the 5' RACE reads with MiXCR, giving one entry per CDR3 protein. Among fewer than 45,000 distinct CDR3 sequences listed, roughly 6.3% were seen once. V is TRBV5-1 and J is TRBJ2-3; 10 positions agree with TRBD2. The TCR originated in a woman aged 40 to 50 in good health. The sequenced material came from CD4+ T cells from blood. DNA for the CDR3: TGCGCCAGCAGCTCCGTAGCGGGAGGAATTGGAGATACGCAGTATTTT. Its translation: CASSSVAGGIGDTQYF.